These 28 T cell receptor beta chains originate from one sample sequenced in a study of tumor-infiltrating lymphocytes in primary liver carcinoma. Taking about 18-30 mg of unsorted bulk tissue, the authors co-extracted RNA and DNA. TCR beta cDNA came from roughly 450 ng total RNA, primed with a constant-region primer. Three rounds of nested multiplex PCR with slightly modified ARM-PCR produced TCR beta libraries. TRBV1-TRBV30 forward primers paired with a C-beta reverse primer drove the first two PCR rounds, around 10 cycles each. MiXCR, run by TCRdb on the multiplex PCR reads, gives a single entry per CDR3 protein. The data show tens of thousands of distinct CDR3 sequences, 60% to 75% seen once. The sequenced sample was liver tumor tissue from sampling region 1. Subset meaning: tumor region T1, superior pole. The receptor set was obtained from a man aged 40-49 years with primary liver carcinoma and hepatitis B virus infection.

This clonotype came up many times. This sequence joins TRBV5-1 and TRBJ2-7; a weak D match, TRBD2 (5 bases). V was pared by 1 base and J by 7 bases, with 15 bases between. Germline CDR1 SGHRS, CDR2 YFSETQ. The CDR3 is made up of 14 amino acids. In DNA, the CDR3 is TGCGCCAGCAGCTTGCAACCTACTGGCGGGGAGCAGTACTTC. Amino acid sequence: CASSLQPTGGEQYF.

As concerns this clonotype: Being one base from a much bigger clone, this may be a read error. The rearrangement uses TRBV5-1 and TRBJ2-5; D might be TRBD2 (6 bases). Trimming removed 0 bases from V and 0 bases from J, with 15 bases in between. The CDR3 has 17 amino acids. Germline assignment: CDR1 SGHRS and CDR2 YFSETQ. The CDR3 spells CASSLVVQRANQETQYF. DNA for the CDR3: TGCGCCAGCAGCTTGGTCGTTCAGCGGGCAAACCAAGAGACCCAGTACTTC.

Relative to its sample, this clonotype is medium-sized (0.01 to 0.1%). This chain connects TRBV4-1 to TRBJ2-7; D is unresolved. V lost 4 bases and J lost 4, with 20 bases in between. CDR3 size: 16 residues. The germline V gene encodes CDR1 MGHRA and CDR2 YSYEKL. The DNA of the CDR3 is TGCGCCAGCAGCCCCGACCGGTCGAGCAGACCTTACGAGCAGTACTTC. Translation: CASSPDRSSRPYEQYF.

Comments on this clonotype: The junction departs from the called germline gene at one end, perhaps through a read error. This chain links TRBV10-3 with TRBJ2-3; 7 bases agree with TRBD1. CDR3 size: 16 residues. Germline V lookup: CDR1 ENHRY, CDR2 SYGVKD. The CDR3 loop is CSISESKGAVRYTQYF. The CDR3 coding sequence is TGTTCCATCAGTGAGTCGAAGGGGGCCGTCAGATATACGCAGTATTTT.

As to this clonotype: A single base separates this from a much larger clone, so it may be a read error. This chain links TRBV28 with TRBJ2-7; maybe TRBD2 (6 bases). Germline values: CDR1 MDHEN, CDR2 SYDVKM. This CDR3 contains 14 residues. Trimming stripped 6 bases from V and 2 bases from J, with 14 bases between. The CDR3 nucleotides are TGTGCCAGCAGGCTGGACTGGGGGGCCTACGAGCAGTACTTC. Amino acid sequence: CASRLDWGAYEQYF.

A few counts support this clonotype. A much larger clone differs from this one at a single base, so this may be a read error. The chain carries TRBV11-2 and TRBJ2-7; 7 bases align to TRBD1. The CDR3 has 15 amino acids. Germline lookup yields CDR1 SGHAT and CDR2 FQNNGV. The junction had 9 bases not matched to a gene; V was cut back by 2 bases and J by 5 bases. The chain's CDR3 is CASSLRCTGENEQYF. The CDR3 DNA sequence: TGTGCCAGCAGCTTACGATGCACAGGGGAAAACGAGCAGTACTTC.

There are many counts of this clonotype. The chain recombines TRBV6-4 with TRBJ2-2; possible D gene TRBD1, 5 bases. The CDR3 runs to 16 residues. CDR1 and CDR2 (germline): MRHNA, SNTAGT. The V end lost 0 bases, the J end lost 4 bases, and 12 bases lay between the germline ends. CDR3 nucleotide sequence: TGTGCCAGCAGTGACTCGTCCCAGGGTAGCACCGGGGAGCTGTTTTTT. Translation: CASSDSSQGSTGELFF.

Of note for this clonotype: The junction departs from germline at one end; a sequencing error may be responsible. The chain is built from TRBV6-5 and TRBJ2-2; D is possibly TRBD1 or TRBD2 (5 bases each). Germline V gives CDR1 MNHEY, CDR2 SVGAGI. The length of the CDR3 is 15 residues. The CDR3 region has the DNA TGTGCCAGCAGTTACGTAGTGGACGGCACCAGGGAGTTGTTTTTT. It yields the protein CASSYVVDGTRELFF.

This clonotype was counted once. The conserved final phenylalanine or tryptophan is absent from the CDR3, which likely points to a read error. This sequence joins TRBV29-1 and TRBJ2-1; the match to TRBD2 covers 9 bases. Germline values: CDR1 SQVTM, CDR2 ANQGSEA. The CDR3 has 15 residues. V shed 8 bases and J 10 bases; nucleotides not matched to a gene: 18. The CDR3 reads CSYIAPSSGKREQFL. CDR3 in DNA: TGCAGCTATATAGCCCCGTCTAGCGGGAAACGGGAGCAGTTCTTA.

V gene TRBV30 combines with J gene TRBJ2-7; a possible D gene is TRBD1 (5 bases). This CDR3 region has 12 residues. Germline V gene data show CDR1 as GTSNPN and CDR2 as SVGIG (reference sequence). The V and J ends lost 8 bases and 3 bases respectively, with 14 bases between them. The CDR3 reads CAVGRLDYEQYF. DNA for the CDR3: TGTGCCGTGGGGCGGTTAGACTACGAGCAGTACTTC.

With regard to this clonotype: A much larger clone differs by one base, so this may be a read error. The chain employs TRBV12-3 or TRBV12-4 and TRBJ2-7; 8 bases match TRBD1. Germline trimming cut 3 bases from V and 5 bases from J; bases unmatched to any gene: 6. CDR3 length: 14 residues. The CDR3 sequence: CASSFGQGANEQYF. In DNA form, the CDR3 reads TGTGCCAGCAGTTTTGGGCAGGGGGCCAACGAGCAGTACTTC.

Regarding this clonotype: Given a much more abundant clone one base away, this may be a read error. This chain connects TRBV28 to TRBJ1-1; no firm D call. With 2 bases removed from V and 1 base from J, the gap between germline ends came to 11 bases. The CDR3 runs 15 residues. The V gene's germline CDR1 is MDHEN and CDR2 SYDVKM. The CDR3 is CASSLQGSANTEAFF. In DNA, the CDR3 is TGTGCCAGCAGTTTACAAGGATCTGCGAACACTGAAGCTTTCTTT.

The V call is TRBV7-3, the J call TRBJ2-1, with TRBD2 matching 12 bases. The germline V gene encodes CDR1 SGHTA and CDR2 FQGTGA. V trimming: 5 bases; J trimming: 5 bases; junction bases outside the gene matches: 7. This CDR3 has 16 residues. CDR3 sequence: CASSPWTSGNHNEQFF. CDR3 coding DNA: TGTGCCAGCAGCCCCTGGACTAGCGGGAATCACAATGAGCAGTTCTTC. The complete variable domain, with remaining parts taken from reference TRBV7-3 and TRBJ2-1, reads GAGVSQTPSNKVTEKGKYVELRCDPISGHTALYWYRQSLGQGPEFLIYFQGTGAADDSGLPNDRFFAVRPEGSVSTLKIQRTERGDSAVYLCASSPWTSGNHNEQFFGPGTRLTVL.

The V and J genes are TRBV5-6 and TRBJ2-3; tentative D call: TRBD2 (5 bases). Germline V lookup: CDR1 SGHDT, CDR2 YYEEEE. Trimming took 5 bases from V and 4 from J, leaving 17 bases between them. This CDR3 is 15 amino acids long. DNA of the CDR3: TGTGCCAGCAGTTTGACCCCGGGATGGGCAGATACGCAGTATTTT. Amino acid sequence: CASSLTPGWADTQYF.

This clonotype was seen a few times. The chain has TRBV18 and TRBJ2-2; D may match TRBD1 or TRBD2 (5 bases each). This CDR3 has 16 amino acids. Looked up from germline, CDR1 is KGHSH and CDR2 is LQKENI. V shed 3 bases and J shed 7 bases, with 18 bases lying between them. CDR3 amino acids: CASSPGQGSGYGELFF. The CDR3 DNA reads as TGTGCCAGCTCACCTGGGCAGGGCAGCGGATACGGGGAGCTGTTTTTT. Full variable domain (rest looked up from reference TRBV18 and TRBJ2-2): NAGVMQNPRHLVRRRGQEARLRCSPMKGHSHVYWYRQLPEEGLKFMVYLQKENIIDESGMPKERFSAEFPKEGPSILRIQQVVRGDSAAYFCASSPGQGSGYGELFFGEGSRLTVL.

This clonotype turned up a few times. The chain joins TRBV2 to TRBJ2-1; 8 bases are a match to TRBD2. There are 15 residues in the CDR3. Trimming took 11 bases from V and 5 from J; bases not matched to a gene: 14. From germline, CDR1 is SNHLY and CDR2 FYNNEI. The CDR3 loop reads CAGNTPGLANNEQFF. DNA for the CDR3: TGTGCCGGCAATACACCCGGACTAGCTAACAATGAGCAGTTCTTC.

The sample holds a few counts of this clonotype. A much bigger clone sits one base away, suggesting this may be a read error. This chain links TRBV12-3 or TRBV12-4 with TRBJ1-5; no clear D gene. The V end lost 1 base, the J end lost 6 bases, and 1 base lay between the germline ends. The CDR3 has 11 residues. DNA of the CDR3: TGTGCCAGCAGTTTAGGTCAGCCCCAGCATTTT. This translates into CASSLGQPQHF.

As regards this clonotype: Its ends do not fully match the called genes, so a read error is possible. The chain couples TRBV6-6 to TRBJ2-3, with TRBD1 matching over 7 bases. The CDR3 length is 16 residues. CDR1 is MNHNY and CDR2 is SVGAGI in the germline V gene (reference sequence). CDR3 bases: TGTGCCAGCAGCATCTTTTTGGGAGAGGGGACAGATATGCAGTATTTT. Protein: CASSIFLGEGTDMQYF.

This clonotype was counted a single time. The V call is TRBV11-2, the J call TRBJ2-7, with 8 bases lining up with TRBD2. V trimming: 11 bases; J trimming: 4 bases; junction bases outside the gene matches: 25. Germline V gives CDR1 SGHAT, CDR2 FQNNGV. This CDR3 has 18 amino acids. CDR3 in DNA: TGTGCCTGCACCTTATCCGTTGGACTATCGGGAGGGGGGTACGAGCAGTACTTC. Residues: CACTLSVGLSGGGYEQYF.

A note on this clonotype: A read error is likely, as this CDR3 ends without the conserved phenylalanine or tryptophan. Because the CDR3's place on the DNA is in doubt, the DNA is left out and the CDR3 is given as listed by TCRdb. This chain joins TRBV29-1 and TRBJ2-7; the table assigns TRBD1, which was not confirmed against the DNA. Including both end residues, the CDR3 is 13 amino acids long. The germline gives CDR1 SQVTM, CDR2 ANQGSEA. The CDR3 sequence is CSVGQGNVYEWYL.

Notes on this clonotype: An end of the junction does not agree with germline; a read error may underlie this. V usage is TRBV11-2 and J usage is TRBJ2-3; weak D call: TRBD1 (6 bases). This CDR3 is built from 14 residues. Germline values: CDR1 SGHAT, CDR2 FQNNGV. The CDR3 region has the DNA TGTACCAGCAGCCTATCCAGGGGATCAGATACGCAGTATTTC. It translates to CTSSLSRGSDTQYF.

With regard to this clonotype: The junction and the germline gene differ at one end; a read error may be behind it. This sequence joins TRBV5-5 and TRBJ1-5; TRBD1 agrees at 9 bases. The DNA end is a closer match to TRBJ2-3, so the J assignment may be wrong. The CDR3 covers 15 residues. The germline gives CDR1 SGHKS, CDR2 YYEKEE (reference sequence). The chain's CDR3 is CVSSLGQGWNQPQYF. CDR3 sequence (DNA): TGTGTCAGCAGCTTGGGACAGGGTTGGAATCAGCCCCAGTATTTT.

As for this clonotype: A much larger clone is a single base away; this may be a read error. The gene calls are TRBV7-2 and TRBJ2-5; D might be TRBD2 (6 bases). CDR3 size: 14 residues. Germline values: CDR1 SGHTA, CDR2 FQGNSA. V lost 5 bases to trimming and J lost 5 bases, with 15 bases between them. CDR3 sequence (DNA): TGTGCCAGCAGCATAACGGGGGTCGGGGAGACCCAGTACTTC. This translates into CASSITGVGETQYF.

With respect to this clonotype: At one boundary the junction diverges from the germline segment, which might be a read error. The genes are TRBV30 and TRBJ1-1, with 7 nucleotides matching TRBD1. The CDR3 has 17 amino acids. Germline V CDR1 and CDR2: GTSNPN, SVGIG (reference sequence). The CDR3 sequence: CAWWAIIRTGGQEEAVF. The CDR3 nucleotides are TGTGCCTGGTGGGCAATAATACGGACAGGAGGGCAAGAGGAAGCTGTCTTT.

This clonotype has more than one count but fewer than ten. With a much larger clone just one base away, this may be a read error. V is TRBV30 and J is TRBJ2-3; 7 nucleotides match TRBD2. The germline V gene has CDR1 GTSNPN and CDR2 SVGIG (reference sequence). The CDR3 consists of 15 residues. This chain's CDR3 is CAWGPLATSTNTQYF. CDR3 nucleotides: TGTGCCTGGGGGCCCCTAGCGACTAGCACAAATACGCAGTATTTT.

On this clonotype: The CDR3 ends on some other residue instead of the conserved phenylalanine or tryptophan, so this is likely a read error. The rearrangement uses TRBV10-3 and TRBJ1-1; unclear D gene. The CDR3 loop spans 14 amino acids. Trimming left V 5 bases short and J 6 bases short, with 16 bases between. Germline V CDR1 and CDR2: ENHRY, SYGVKD. As DNA, the CDR3 is TGTGCCATCAGTCTTCAAAGGGCCGGGGCTGAAGCTTTCTCT. It translates to CAISLQRAGAEAFS.

Relative to its sample, this clonotype is medium-sized (0.01 to 0.1%). The chain recombines TRBV11-2 with TRBJ2-7; weak D call: TRBD2 (5 bases). Germline V gene sequence: CDR1 SGHAT, CDR2 FQNNGV. CDR3 length: 16 residues. V was clipped by 1 base and J by 7 bases, with 20 bases between them. Here the CDR3 reads CASSLGAGENPREQYF. In DNA, the CDR3 is TGTGCCAGCAGCTTAGGGGCCGGGGAGAACCCTCGGGAGCAGTACTTC.

In this sample, this clonotype turned up many times. The chain couples TRBV4-2 to TRBJ2-4, with 11 positions matching TRBD2. Trimming removed 0 bases from V and 8 bases from J; junction bases left unmatched: 6. Germline-derived CDR1 and CDR2 are LGHNA and YNFKEQ. The CDR3 spans 16 residues. The CDR3 loop is CASSQELAGGQDIQYF. DNA of the CDR3: TGTGCCAGCAGCCAAGAATTAGCGGGAGGGCAGGACATTCAGTACTTC.